This TCR beta chain was sequenced during a study of OX40 agonist ivuxolimab in advanced cancers. Generated by immunoSEQ multiplex PCR, the TCRdb table keeps only in-frame clones and is missing some. Of about 62,000 clones in the sample, approximately 85% are singletons; the top ten hold approximately 10%. This clone turned up a few times. The same CDR3 also results from other DNA sequences found in this sample. This CDR3 has 16 residues. CDR1 SGHTA and CDR2 FQGTGA come from the germline V gene. V shed 4 bases, J shed 0 bases, and the junction held 2 bases outside the gene matches. Sequencing used CD4+ or CD8+ T cells sorted from blood, obtained in a trial of the OX40 agonist ivuxolimab. The gene calls are TRBV7-3 and TRBJ2-3; the match to TRBD2 covers 12 bases. This sequence originates from an adult with an advanced solid tumor such as melanoma, head and neck, liver or kidney cancer. DNA of the CDR3: TGTGCCAGCAGCTCCGGGACTAGCGGGAGCACAGATACGCAGTATTTT. Protein sequence: CASSSGTSGSTDTQYF.